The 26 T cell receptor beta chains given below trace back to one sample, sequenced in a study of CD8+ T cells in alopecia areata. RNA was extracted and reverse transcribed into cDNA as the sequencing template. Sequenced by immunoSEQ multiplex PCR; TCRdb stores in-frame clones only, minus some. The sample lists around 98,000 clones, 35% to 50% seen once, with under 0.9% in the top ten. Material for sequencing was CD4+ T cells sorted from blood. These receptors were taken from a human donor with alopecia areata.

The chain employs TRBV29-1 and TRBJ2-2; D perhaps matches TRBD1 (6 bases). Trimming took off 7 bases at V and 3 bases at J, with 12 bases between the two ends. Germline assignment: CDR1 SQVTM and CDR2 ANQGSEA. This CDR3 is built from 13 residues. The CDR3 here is CSDRYRDTGELFF. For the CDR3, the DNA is TGCAGCGACCGGTACAGGGACACCGGGGAGCTGTTTTTT.

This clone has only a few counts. In DNA, the CDR3 is TGTGCCACTCAACGAGCCCGCACCTATGGCTACACCTTC. This encodes CATQRARTYGYTF. The chain is built from TRBV15 and TRBJ1-2, with no clear D. In germline, CDR1 is LNHNV, CDR2 YYDKDF (reference sequence). There are 13 residues in the CDR3. Trimming took off 9 bases at V and 4 bases at J, with 15 bases between the two ends.

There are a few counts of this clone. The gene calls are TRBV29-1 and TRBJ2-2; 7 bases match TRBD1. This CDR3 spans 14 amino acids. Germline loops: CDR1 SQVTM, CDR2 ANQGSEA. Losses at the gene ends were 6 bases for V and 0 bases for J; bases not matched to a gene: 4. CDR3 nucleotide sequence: TGCAGCGTAATGGACAGGTCGAACACCGGGGAGCTGTTTTTT. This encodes CSVMDRSNTGELFF.

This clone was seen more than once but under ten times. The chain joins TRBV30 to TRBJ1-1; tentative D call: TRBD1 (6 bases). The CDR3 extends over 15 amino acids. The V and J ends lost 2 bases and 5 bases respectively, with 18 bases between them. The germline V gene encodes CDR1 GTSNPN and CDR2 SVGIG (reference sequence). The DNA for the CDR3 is TGTGCCTGGAGTACAGCTTACAGGGAACGGACTGAAGCTTTCTTT. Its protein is CAWSTAYRERTEAFF.

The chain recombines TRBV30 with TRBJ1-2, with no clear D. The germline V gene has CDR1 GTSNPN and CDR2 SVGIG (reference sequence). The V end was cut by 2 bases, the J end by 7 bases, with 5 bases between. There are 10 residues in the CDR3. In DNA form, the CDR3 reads TGTGCCTGGAGTAACAGTGGCTACACCTTC. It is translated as CAWSNSGYTF.

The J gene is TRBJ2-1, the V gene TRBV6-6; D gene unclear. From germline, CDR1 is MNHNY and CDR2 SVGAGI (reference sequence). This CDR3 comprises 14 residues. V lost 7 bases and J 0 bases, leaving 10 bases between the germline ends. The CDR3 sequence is CASNTHSSYNEQFF. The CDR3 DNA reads TGTGCCAGCAATACTCACAGCTCCTACAATGAGCAGTTCTTC.

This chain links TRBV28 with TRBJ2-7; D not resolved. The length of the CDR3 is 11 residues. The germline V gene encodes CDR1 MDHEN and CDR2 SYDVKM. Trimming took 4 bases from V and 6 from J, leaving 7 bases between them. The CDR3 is CASSSLVEQYF. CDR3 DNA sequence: TGTGCCAGCAGTTCCCTAGTCGAGCAGTACTTC.

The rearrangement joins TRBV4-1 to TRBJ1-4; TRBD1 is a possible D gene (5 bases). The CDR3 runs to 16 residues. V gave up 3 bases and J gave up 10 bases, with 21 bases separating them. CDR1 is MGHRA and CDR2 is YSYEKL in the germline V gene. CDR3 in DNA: TGCGCCAGCAGCCAGCCTCTGAGGGACGGCAAAGGAAAACTGTTTTTT. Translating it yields CASSQPLRDGKGKLFF.

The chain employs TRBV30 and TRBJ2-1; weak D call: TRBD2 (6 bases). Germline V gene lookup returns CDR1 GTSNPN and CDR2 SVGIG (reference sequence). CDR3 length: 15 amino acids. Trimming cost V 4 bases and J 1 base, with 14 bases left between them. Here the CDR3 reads CAWTRDSRSYNEQFF. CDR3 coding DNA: TGTGCCTGGACCCGGGACTCAAGATCCTACAATGAGCAGTTCTTC.

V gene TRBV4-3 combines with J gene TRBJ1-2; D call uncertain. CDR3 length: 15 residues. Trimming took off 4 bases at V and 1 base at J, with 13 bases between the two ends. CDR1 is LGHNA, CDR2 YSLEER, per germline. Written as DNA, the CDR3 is TGCGCCAGCAGCCCTCTCGCAGACCATAACTATGGCTACACCTTC. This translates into CASSPLADHNYGYTF.

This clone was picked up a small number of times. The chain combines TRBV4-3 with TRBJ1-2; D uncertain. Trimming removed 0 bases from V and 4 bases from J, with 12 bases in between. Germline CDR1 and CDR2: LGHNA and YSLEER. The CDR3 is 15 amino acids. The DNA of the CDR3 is TGCGCCAGCAGCCAAGATCATGGAGGCTTCTATGGCTACACCTTC. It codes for CASSQDHGGFYGYTF.

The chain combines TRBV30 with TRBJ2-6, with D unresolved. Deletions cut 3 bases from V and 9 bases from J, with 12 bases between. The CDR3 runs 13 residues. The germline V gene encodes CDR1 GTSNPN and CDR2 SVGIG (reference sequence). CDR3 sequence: CAWRGFTRNVLTF. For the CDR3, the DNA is TGTGCCTGGAGGGGATTTACGCGCAACGTCCTGACTTTC.

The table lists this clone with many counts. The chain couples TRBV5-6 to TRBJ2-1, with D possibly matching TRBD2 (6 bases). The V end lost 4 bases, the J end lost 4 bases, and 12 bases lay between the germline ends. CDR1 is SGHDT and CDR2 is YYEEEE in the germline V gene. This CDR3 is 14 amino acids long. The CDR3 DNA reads TGTGCCAGCAGCCCCCTAGCGCGTTACAATGAGCAGTTCTTC. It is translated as CASSPLARYNEQFF.

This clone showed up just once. The CDR3 sequence: CASSLGGLAADNEQFF. CDR3 nucleotide sequence: TGTGCCAGCAGCTTAGGGGGACTAGCGGCTGACAATGAGCAGTTCTTC. J is TRBJ2-1 and V is TRBV7-3; 11 bases agree with TRBD2. The junction had 5 bases not matched to a gene; V was cut back by 2 bases and J by 5 bases. Looked up from germline, CDR1 is SGHTA and CDR2 is FQGTGA. CDR3 size: 16 residues.

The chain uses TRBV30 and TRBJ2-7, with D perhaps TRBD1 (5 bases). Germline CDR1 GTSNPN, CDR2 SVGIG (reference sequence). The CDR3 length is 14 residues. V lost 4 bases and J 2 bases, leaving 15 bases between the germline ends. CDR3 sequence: CAWKQGSNTYEQYF. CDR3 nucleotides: TGTGCCTGGAAGCAGGGTTCCAACACCTACGAGCAGTACTTC.

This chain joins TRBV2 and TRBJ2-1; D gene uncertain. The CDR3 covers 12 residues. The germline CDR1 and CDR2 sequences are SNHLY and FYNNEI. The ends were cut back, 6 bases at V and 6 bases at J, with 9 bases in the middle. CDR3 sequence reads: CASSLYLNEQFF. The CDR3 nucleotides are TGTGCCAGCAGCCTTTACCTCAATGAGCAGTTCTTC.

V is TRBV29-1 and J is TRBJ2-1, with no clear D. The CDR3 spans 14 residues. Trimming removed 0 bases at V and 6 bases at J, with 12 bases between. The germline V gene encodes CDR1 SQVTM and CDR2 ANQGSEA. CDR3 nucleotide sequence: TGCAGCGTTGAAGATCAAATTGGGGTCAATGAGCAGTTCTTC. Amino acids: CSVEDQIGVNEQFF.

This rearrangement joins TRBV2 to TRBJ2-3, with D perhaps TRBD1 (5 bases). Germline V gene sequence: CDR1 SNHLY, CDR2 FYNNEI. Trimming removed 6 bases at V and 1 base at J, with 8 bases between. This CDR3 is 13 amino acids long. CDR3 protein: CASRPTGTDTQYF. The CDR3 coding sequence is TGTGCCAGCAGGCCGACAGGCACAGATACGCAGTATTTT.

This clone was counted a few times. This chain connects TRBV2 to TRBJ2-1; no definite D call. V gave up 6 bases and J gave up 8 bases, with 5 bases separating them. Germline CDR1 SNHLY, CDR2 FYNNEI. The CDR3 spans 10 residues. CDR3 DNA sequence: TGTGCCAGCAGGGGATATGAGCAGTTCTTC. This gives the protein CASRGYEQFF.

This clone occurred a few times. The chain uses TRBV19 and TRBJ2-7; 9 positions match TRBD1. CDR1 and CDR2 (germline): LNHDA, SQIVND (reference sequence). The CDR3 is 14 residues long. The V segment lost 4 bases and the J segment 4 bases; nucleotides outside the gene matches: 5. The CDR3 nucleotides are TGTGCCAGTAGTACCCGGACAGGGGAATACGAGCAGTACTTC. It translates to CASSTRTGEYEQYF.

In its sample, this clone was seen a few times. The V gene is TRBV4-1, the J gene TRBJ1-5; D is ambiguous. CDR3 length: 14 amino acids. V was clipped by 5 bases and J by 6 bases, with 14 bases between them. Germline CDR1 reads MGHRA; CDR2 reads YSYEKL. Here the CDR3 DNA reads TGCGCCAGCAGCGAGACCGGGAGGCTTCAGCCCCAGCATTTT. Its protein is CASSETGRLQPQHF.

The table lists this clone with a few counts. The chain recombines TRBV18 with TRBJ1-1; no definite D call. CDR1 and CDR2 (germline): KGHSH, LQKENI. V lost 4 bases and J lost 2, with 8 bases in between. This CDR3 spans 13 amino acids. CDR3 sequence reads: CASSQDENTEAFF. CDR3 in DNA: TGTGCCAGCTCACAGGACGAAAACACTGAAGCTTTCTTT.

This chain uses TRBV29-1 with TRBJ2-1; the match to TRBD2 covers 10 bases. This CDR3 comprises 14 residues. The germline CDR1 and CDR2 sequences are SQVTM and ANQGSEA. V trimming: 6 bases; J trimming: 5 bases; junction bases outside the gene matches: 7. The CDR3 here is CSVWTSGVDNEQFF. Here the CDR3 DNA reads TGCAGCGTCTGGACTAGCGGAGTCGACAATGAGCAGTTCTTC.

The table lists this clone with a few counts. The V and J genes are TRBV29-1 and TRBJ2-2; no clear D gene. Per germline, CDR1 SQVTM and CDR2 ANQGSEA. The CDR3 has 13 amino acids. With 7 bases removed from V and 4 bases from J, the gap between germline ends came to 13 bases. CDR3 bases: TGCAGCGGGGCCCAGGTTCTCACCGGGGAGCTGTTTTTT. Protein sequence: CSGAQVLTGELFF.

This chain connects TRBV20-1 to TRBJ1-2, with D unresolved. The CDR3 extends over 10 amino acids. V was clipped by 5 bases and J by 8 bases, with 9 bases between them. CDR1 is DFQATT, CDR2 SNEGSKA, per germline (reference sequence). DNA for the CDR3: TGCAGTGCTTTGGTGGAGGGCTACACCTTC. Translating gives CSALVEGYTF.

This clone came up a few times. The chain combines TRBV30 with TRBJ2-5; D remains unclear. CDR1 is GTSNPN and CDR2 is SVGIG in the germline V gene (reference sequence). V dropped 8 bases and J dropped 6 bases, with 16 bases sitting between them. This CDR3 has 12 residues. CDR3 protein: CAGRAVGKTQYF. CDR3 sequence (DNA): TGTGCCGGCCGGGCGGTGGGGAAGACCCAGTACTTC.